A single sample is the source of the 21 T cell receptor beta chains below, sequenced in a study of blood T cell repertoires in COVID-19. The table came from immunoSEQ multiplex PCR; TCRdb's copy has only in-frame clones and leaves some out. Here the sample spans about 68,000 clones, approximately 86% being singletons. The source material was peripheral blood. The receptors derive from a woman aged 60 to 75 with acute or convalescent COVID-19.

J is TRBJ1-2 and V is TRBV7-9, with 10 nucleotides matching TRBD1. CDR3 length: 14 amino acids. Germline loops: CDR1 SEHNR, CDR2 FQNEAQ (reference sequence). V lost 5 bases, J lost 3 bases, and 3 bases stayed unmatched. CDR3 amino acids: CASSLGTGDYGYTF. The DNA of the CDR3 is TGTGCCAGCAGCCTAGGGACAGGGGACTATGGCTACACCTTC.

The chain has TRBV10-3 and TRBJ2-1; 8 bases are shared with TRBD1. The CDR3 consists of 13 residues. Germline CDR1 and CDR2: ENHRY and SYGVKD. V gave up 5 bases and J gave up 8 bases; unmatched junction bases: 5. The CDR3 region has the DNA TGTGCCATCAGTCCGAGGACAGGGCATGAGCAGTTCTTC. Encoded protein: CAISPRTGHEQFF.

This chain connects TRBV11-2 to TRBJ2-2; D is unresolved. Per germline, CDR1 SGHAT and CDR2 FQNNGV. This CDR3 is built from 14 residues. V was shortened by 1 base and J by 4 bases, with 7 bases between the two germline ends. CDR3 in DNA: TGTGCCAGCAGCTTAGGACCGGGCACCGGGGAGCTGTTTTTT. Its translation: CASSLGPGTGELFF.

This clone was counted a single time. This rearrangement joins TRBV5-5 to TRBJ2-1; 7 bases are a match to TRBD1. This CDR3 comprises 16 residues. CDR1 is SGHKS and CDR2 is YYEKEE in the germline V gene (reference sequence). V lost 4 bases and J lost 4; bases outside the gene matches: 11. The CDR3 loop is CASSITGAFRYNEQFF. The CDR3 DNA sequence: TGTGCCAGCAGCATTACAGGGGCGTTCAGGTACAATGAGCAGTTCTTC.

This chain connects TRBV3-1 (or the pseudogene TRBV3-2) to TRBJ2-1; D gene uncertain. The CDR3 consists of 14 residues. V dropped 4 bases and J dropped 1 base, with 8 bases sitting between them. CDR1 is LGHDT, CDR2 YNNKEL, per germline (reference sequence). CDR3 sequence: CASSPLRSYNEQFF. The CDR3 coding sequence is TGTGCCAGCAGCCCTCTCCGGTCCTACAATGAGCAGTTCTTC.

The table lists this clone with a few counts. CDR3 sequence: CASSLTADTGELFF. CDR3 in DNA: TGCGCCAGCAGCTTGACAGCGGACACCGGGGAGCTGTTTTTT. The rearrangement links TRBV5-1 to TRBJ2-2; maybe TRBD2 (5 bases). The CDR3 has 14 amino acids. Trimming removed 1 base from V and 3 bases from J, with 7 bases in between. Germline V gene data show CDR1 as SGHRS and CDR2 as YFSETQ.

A few counts support this clone. The J gene is TRBJ2-2, the V gene TRBV6-1; maybe TRBD1 (6 bases). Between the trimmed V and J ends, which lost 3 bases and 4 bases, there was a span of 15 bases. This CDR3 comprises 16 residues. Germline assignment: CDR1 MNHNS and CDR2 SASEGT. This chain's CDR3 is CASSDPNRAGTGELFF. For the CDR3, the DNA is TGTGCCAGCAGTGACCCAAACAGGGCGGGCACCGGGGAGCTGTTTTTT.

V is TRBV5-1 and J is TRBJ1-3; 10 nucleotides agree with TRBD1. V lost 1 base, J lost 9 bases, and 10 bases stayed unmatched. The CDR3 is 16 amino acids. CDR1 is SGHRS and CDR2 is YFSETQ in the germline V gene. The CDR3: CASSLLPDRGQGTIYF. CDR3 sequence (DNA): TGCGCCAGCAGCTTGTTACCCGACAGGGGGCAAGGCACCATATATTTT.

This chain uses TRBV5-6 with TRBJ1-4, with 8 nucleotides matching TRBD1. This CDR3 is built from 14 residues. Trimming took 4 bases from V and 6 from J; bases not matched to a gene: 5. Germline V lookup: CDR1 SGHDT, CDR2 YYEEEE. CDR3 sequence (DNA): TGTGCCAGCAGCCTACAGGGGGAATATGAAAAACTGTTTTTT. As protein: CASSLQGEYEKLFF.

This clone was counted only a few times. V and J are TRBV5-1 and TRBJ1-1; TRBD1 is a possible D gene (6 bases). The germline V gene has CDR1 SGHRS and CDR2 YFSETQ. This CDR3 spans 15 amino acids. V gave up 6 bases and J gave up 0 bases, with 15 bases separating them. The CDR3, as DNA: TGCGCCAGCAACGAAGGACAGAACATGAACACTGAAGCTTTCTTT. This translates into CASNEGQNMNTEAFF.

This clone came up once. The chain couples TRBV2 to TRBJ1-2; unclear D gene. This CDR3 has 13 amino acids. V was shortened by 0 bases and J by 7 bases, with 9 bases between the two germline ends. The V gene's germline CDR1 is SNHLY and CDR2 FYNNEI. This chain's CDR3 is CASSEAGGSGYTF. The CDR3 DNA is TGTGCCAGCAGTGAAGCAGGCGGTAGTGGCTACACCTTC. Using reference TRBV2 and TRBJ1-2 for the parts outside the CDR3, the full variable domain is EPEVTQTPSHQVTQMGQEVILRCVPISNHLYFYWYRQILGQKVEFLVSFYNNEISEKSEIFDDQFSVERPDGSNFTLKIRSTKLEDSAMYFCASSEAGGSGYTFGSGTRLTVV.

The chain employs TRBV9 and TRBJ1-2, with D perhaps matching TRBD1 (5 bases). The ends were cut back, 2 bases at V and 2 bases at J, with 16 bases in the middle. Germline CDR1 SGDLS, CDR2 YYNGEE. The CDR3 has 16 amino acids. Written as DNA, the CDR3 is TGTGCCAGCAGCGTTGGGGGGAGTCAGGGCAACTATGGCTACACCTTC. It translates to CASSVGGSQGNYGYTF.

J is TRBJ1-5 and V is TRBV5-8; TRBD1 aligns across 9 bases. The CDR3 is 13 residues long. After removal of 5 bases from V and 6 bases from J, the junction contained 3 bases not matched to a gene. Germline values: CDR1 SGHTS, CDR2 YDEGEE. The DNA for the CDR3 is TGTGCCAGCAGTACAGGGGGCGGTCAGCCCCAGCATTTT. Translating it yields CASSTGGGQPQHF.

This clone has a single count. The V call is TRBV9, the J call TRBJ2-5; 9 nucleotides align to TRBD2. J gave up 2 bases and V 2 bases, and 7 bases lay outside the gene matches. CDR1 SGDLS and CDR2 YYNGEE come from the germline V gene. The CDR3 covers 16 residues. Here the CDR3 DNA reads TGTGCCAGCAGCGTGTACCTCAGCGGGGGGCAAGAGACCCAGTACTTC. Encoded protein: CASSVYLSGGQETQYF. Based on the CDR3 plus reference TRBV9 and TRBJ2-5, the full variable domain is DSGVTQTPKHLITATGQRVTLRCSPRSGDLSVYWYQQSLDQGLQFLIQYYNGEERAKGNILERFSAQQFPDLHSELNLSSLELGDSALYFCASSVYLSGGQETQYFGPGTRLLVL.

The rearrangement joins TRBV24-1 to TRBJ2-5; D might be TRBD1 (6 bases). V shed 4 bases and J shed 3 bases, with 14 bases lying between them. The V gene's germline CDR1 is KGHDR and CDR2 SFDVKD. This CDR3 has 15 amino acids. CDR3 nucleotide sequence: TGTGCCACCAGTGACCCGGGACAACGGGAAGAGACCCAGTACTTC. Amino acid sequence: CATSDPGQREETQYF.

The rearrangement uses TRBV2 and TRBJ1-3; no firm D call. V lost 2 bases and J lost 1, with 21 bases in between. Germline-derived CDR1 and CDR2 are SNHLY and FYNNEI. This CDR3 has 19 residues. This chain's CDR3 is CASSERLHILLESGNTIYF. In DNA form, the CDR3 reads TGTGCCAGCAGTGAACGTTTACATATTCTCCTTGAATCTGGAAACACCATATATTTT.

The chain couples TRBV7-9 to TRBJ1-1; a possible D gene is TRBD1 (6 bases). CDR1 is SEHNR, CDR2 FQNEAQ, per germline (reference sequence). The CDR3 is 13 amino acids. V gave up 1 base and J gave up 11 bases, with 14 bases separating them. CDR3 DNA sequence: TGTGCCAGCAGCTTAGAACAGGGCCTCGGGGCTTTCTTT. Its protein is CASSLEQGLGAFF.

The chain combines TRBV5-6 with TRBJ2-7; the D gene is possibly TRBD1 (7 bases). CDR3 length: 15 residues. The V and J ends lost 3 bases and 3 bases respectively, with 16 bases between them. Germline V lookup: CDR1 SGHDT, CDR2 YYEEEE. The CDR3 nucleotides are TGTGCCAGCAGCTCTCAGGGGGGACGGTACTACGAGCAGTACTTC. Translating gives CASSSQGGRYYEQYF.

The chain carries TRBV19 and TRBJ1-1; a weak D match, TRBD1 (5 bases). In germline, CDR1 is LNHDA, CDR2 SQIVND (reference sequence). The CDR3 extends over 14 amino acids. Deletions cut 4 bases from V and 2 bases from J, with 11 bases between. This chain's CDR3 is CASSKGHFNTEAFF. In nucleotides, the CDR3 is TGTGCCAGTAGTAAAGGACACTTTAACACTGAAGCTTTCTTT.

The chain recombines TRBV29-1 with TRBJ2-7; D is unresolved. V lost 4 bases and J 1 base, leaving 8 bases between the germline ends. CDR1 and CDR2 (germline): SQVTM, ANQGSEA. There are 12 residues in the CDR3. The CDR3 here is CSVAAGSYEQYF. The CDR3 DNA follows: TGCAGCGTTGCTGCAGGATCCTACGAGCAGTACTTC.

The chain employs TRBV3-1 (or the pseudogene TRBV3-2) and TRBJ2-1, with D possibly TRBD2 on 5 matching bases. Germline V gene data show CDR1 as LGHDT and CDR2 as YNNKEL (reference sequence). Between the trimmed V and J ends, which lost 1 base and 5 bases, there was a span of 12 bases. CDR3 length: 15 amino acids. CDR3 residues: CASSQALRADNEQFF. The CDR3 region has the DNA TGTGCCAGCAGCCAAGCTCTGCGGGCAGACAATGAGCAGTTCTTC.